The rows below give T cell receptor beta chains drawn from one sample of a study of cytomegalovirus exposure and HLA in healthy donors. Only in-frame clones appear in the TCRdb table, and some are missing; sequencing was by immunoSEQ multiplex PCR. The repertoire holds 140,000 or so clones, with over 75% as singletons. Sequenced input: PBMCs. These receptors all come from a man between 40 and 49 years old in good health and CMV-seronegative. Each CDR3 is given with its conserved first and last residue. Each record gives: D gene, CDR3 length, V gene, clone size, J gene, CDR3 DNA, CDR3 protein. A D gene is named only where the DNA matches it firmly. Part of the rows lack a size; the others show once, few, many or a class for expanded clones.

>-|16|TRBV7-2|-|TRBJ1-5
TGTGCCAGCAGCCTAGTGGGTGGCGGGTCCAATCAGCCCCAGCATTTT
CASSLVGGGSNQPQHF
>TRBD2|14|TRBV2|few|TRBJ2-2
TGTGCCAGCAAGGGACTAGCGGGGACCGGGGAGCTGTTTTTT
CASKGLAGTGELFF
>-|13|TRBV5-1|-|TRBJ2-1
TGCGCCAGCATCCGAGCCCTCCACAATGAGCAGTTCTTC
CASIRALHNEQFF
>TRBD2|14|TRBV4-2|few|TRBJ2-1
TGTGCCAGTAGAACGAGCGGGAGAGATAGTGAGCAGTTCTTC
CASRTSGRDSEQFF
>TRBD2|15|TRBV6-5|-|TRBJ2-1
TGTGCCAGCAGCCGAACTAGCGGGAGGATCGATGAGCAGTTCTTC
CASSRTSGRIDEQFF
>-|16|TRBV4-3|once|TRBJ1-6
TGCGCCAGCAGCCAAGAATTGGGGGAGGGCAATTCACCCCTCCACTTT
CASSQELGEGNSPLHF
>-|11|TRBV27|once|TRBJ2-3
TGTGCCAGCACGGGCACAGATACGCAGTATTTT
CASTGTDTQYF
>-|14|TRBV4-2|-|TRBJ2-3
TGTGCCAGCAGCCAAGATCCGACTGTCGATACGCAGTATTTT
CASSQDPTVDTQYF
>TRBD1|14|TRBV6-5|few|TRBJ2-5
TGTGCCAGCAGTTACGGGACAGACCAAGAGACCCAGTACTTC
CASSYGTDQETQYF
>-|13|TRBV7-9|-|TRBJ2-7
TGTGCCAGCAGCCCCGAGGCCTCCTACGAGCAGTACTTC
CASSPEASYEQYF
>TRBD2|17|TRBV10-2|-|TRBJ2-1
TGCGCCAGCAGTGAGTCTCCGACTAGCGGGAGAGTCTATGAGCAGTTCTTC
CASSESPTSGRVYEQFF
>-|15|TRBV9|-|TRBJ2-1
TGTGCCAGCAGCCCCAAAACTAGGAGTGACAATGAGCAGTTCTTC
CASSPKTRSDNEQFF
>-|12|TRBV7-9|-|TRBJ1-1
TGTGCCAGCAGCGCCCTAATGACTGAAGCTTTCTTT
CASSALMTEAFF
>TRBD1|14|TRBV6-1|-|TRBJ1-1
TGTGCCAGCAGTCAGGGACAGGGCGTCACTGAAGCTTTCTTT
CASSQGQGVTEAFF
>TRBD1|16|TRBV4-1|once|TRBJ2-5
TGCGCCAGCAGCCCCCCGGACAGGGGGCTAAAAGAGACCCAGTACTTC
CASSPPDRGLKETQYF
>TRBD1|14|TRBV30|-|TRBJ2-1
TGTGCCTGGAGTAGTGGACAGGGTACCGTTGAGCAGTTCTTC
CAWSSGQGTVEQFF
>-|14|TRBV25-1|-|TRBJ2-7
TGTGCCAGCAGTGAATCCGGAGGGCCGGGTGAGCAGTACTTC
CASSESGGPGEQYF
>-|16|TRBV7-8|-|TRBJ2-7
TGTGCCAGCAGCTTCCAAACAGGGCCCCTCTCCTACGAGCAGTACTTC
CASSFQTGPLSYEQYF
>-|15|TRBV18|-|TRBJ1-1
TGTGCCAGCTCACCACAGACATCGGTGAACACTGAAGCTTTCTTT
CASSPQTSVNTEAFF
>TRBD1|14|TRBV4-1|-|TRBJ1-1
TGCGCCAGCAGCCGCAGGGGGCTAGACACTGAAGCTTTCTTT
CASSRRGLDTEAFF
>TRBD1|14|TRBV28|-|TRBJ2-7
TGTGCCAGCAGTCCGGTGGACAGGGTTAACGAGCAGTACTTC
CASSPVDRVNEQYF
>-|12|TRBV5-1|-|TRBJ1-1
TGCGCCAGCAGCTTCCGGGGGACTGAAGCTTTCTTT
CASSFRGTEAFF
>TRBD1|16|TRBV5-1|once|TRBJ1-6
TGCGCCAGCAGCTTGGGACGGGACAGGAGGAATTCACCCCTCCACTTT
CASSLGRDRRNSPLHF
>-|13|TRBV6-1|-|TRBJ2-7
TGTGCCAGCAGTGAGGACAGCTCCTACGAGCAGTACTTC
CASSEDSSYEQYF
>-|11|TRBV7-9|-|TRBJ2-5
TGTTCCAGCAGCTTAGGCGGGGTGAAGTACTTC
CSSSLGGVKYF
>TRBD1|18|TRBV19|-|TRBJ2-6
TGTGCCAGCCACCAACCCGGGACAGATTTATCTGGGGCCAACGTCCTGACTTTC
CASHQPGTDLSGANVLTF
>TRBD2|16|TRBV4-1|once|TRBJ2-1
TGCGCCAGCAGCCAGCGACTAGCGGGGAGATACAATGAGCAGTTCTTC
CASSQRLAGRYNEQFF
>TRBD1|15|TRBV6-6|-|TRBJ2-3
TGTGCCAGCAGTTACGGTGACAGGGGATCAGATACGCAGTATTTT
CASSYGDRGSDTQYF
>-|15|TRBV4-1|-|TRBJ2-1
TGCGCCAGCAGCCAGCCAGGGACTTGGGCGAATGAGCAGTTCTTC
CASSQPGTWANEQFF
>TRBD2|16|TRBV28|-|TRBJ2-1
TGTGCCAGCAGCAACGCGGGGCTAGCGGTTTACAATGAGCAGTTCTTC
CASSNAGLAVYNEQFF
>-|14|TRBV6-4|-|TRBJ2-4
TGTGCCAGCAGTTTCGACAGTGCCAAAAACATTCAGTACTTC
CASSFDSAKNIQYF
>-|15|TRBV5-4|-|TRBJ2-7
TGTGCCAGCAGCTTGGACGGAGGAGGGACCTACGAGCAGTACTTC
CASSLDGGGTYEQYF
>TRBD1|12|TRBV30|-|TRBJ2-3
TGTGCCTGGACAGGGGGCGTAGATACGCAGTATTTT
CAWTGGVDTQYF